This TCR beta chain is from a study of shared clonotypes between healthy human individuals. Looking at the study overall: Sampling drew on donors who were a couple of women and three men aged 18 to 49.

The V gene's germline CDR1 is MNHEY and CDR2 SMNVEV (reference sequence). The germline V and J ends were trimmed by 6 bases and 1 base, with 12 bases remaining between them. CDR3 length: 14 amino acids. Sequencing was performed with immunoSEQ multiplex PCR; in TCRdb, only in-frame clones are kept and a portion is missing. The sample records roughly 500,000 clones, 95% to 97% being singletons. Recent acute infections and vaccinations were absent in the healthy HIV-negative adult donors. The sequence came from a woman between 25 and 40 years old in good health. The sequenced material came from naive CD4+ T cells sorted from blood. Subset reported: CD45RA+ positively selected. The V gene is TRBV27, the J gene TRBJ1-1; D is uncertain. CDR3 amino acids: CASRVTPWNTEAFF. The DNA of the CDR3 is TGTGCCAGCAGGGTTACCCCTTGGAACACTGAAGCTTTCTTT.